This TCR beta chain was identified in a study of tumor and adjacent non-tumor tissue in lung cancer (dated by TCRdb to between 2018 and 2020). A note on the overall study: The cohort included approximately 13 adenocarcinoma, 2 squamous cell carcinoma and 1 small cell lung cancer patients. Using bulk TCRbeta repertoires from 15 lung cancer patients, the study set lung tumor tissue side by side with matched distant non-tumor lung tissue. More than 25 paired specimens, one tumor and one normal lung sample per patient, were profiled by TCRbeta CDR3 sequencing. In total, sequencing yielded approximately 130,000,000 productive TCRbeta reads, which works out to an average of roughly 4.2 million reads per sample. The approximately 15 patients were aged about 30 to 76 years, included ten or so men and 5 women, and had TNM stage I to III disease.

The full study reports these points: A significantly larger cumulative share of the repertoire was made up by the top 100 clones in normal lung than in tumor tissue. Neither the sequencing platform nor unique molecular identifiers are mentioned in the methods. Tumor tissue showed significantly higher TCR diversity (inverse Simpson) than normal lung tissue, at roughly 390 vs 170 (P = 0.0075, Mann-Whitney U test). With only 15 patients in the cohort, the authors noted that larger samples and more detailed clinical data are needed. Peripheral blood was not sequenced, so blood TCRbeta repertoires in these lung cancer patients were not examined. TCR diversity was significantly higher in younger patients, and higher tumor TCR diversity was associated with shorter overall and disease-free survival.

This clonotype was counted a single time. No antigen is known for it. At one end the junction does not follow the germline gene, possibly because of a read error. RNA was isolated from bulk unsorted tissue, and RNA quality was assessed with a NanoDrop ND-1000 and an Agilent 2100. Distant non-tumor tissue taken more than 3 cm from the tumor edge was used as the normal lung sample. Newly diagnosed lung cancer patients without prior chemotherapy who had been admitted for thoracic surgery in China between August and November 2014 were enrolled as donors. Patients who had received previous radiotherapy or chemotherapy, or who had another concurrent cancer, were excluded from the study. Pieces of surgical tissue measuring roughly 1-2.2 cm3 were kept in RNAlater solution and held at -80 degrees C until needed. To prepare the library, multiplex PCR was applied. The reads were generated on an Illumina HiSeq 2500. TCRbeta libraries were constructed through three rounds of nested PCR with primers (Table S4) according to protocols adapted from ARM-PCR. Before sequencing, PCR products in the 200-500 bp range were cut out of the gel and cleaned up using the QIAquick gel extraction kit. In the source study's methods: Trimmomatic was used to clean the reads, FLASH was used to merge the reads into complete CDR3 sequences, and MiTCR was used to assign the reads to V(D)J germline segments. VDJtools was used to compute clonal diversity as the inverse Simpson's index. In-frame sequences lacking a premature stop codon were counted as productive reads. TCRdb's own reprocessing of the public reads used fastp at Q25 and MiXCR and kept productive beta chains. For every CDR3 protein sequence, its rows merge into one entry that carries the most common genes and DNA. These V and J calls derive from TCRdb rather than the authors' analysis. A total of 98,000 or so distinct CDR3 sequences appear in this sample, about 80% of them only once. About 31% of the sample comes from the top ten.

From the cysteine through the phenylalanine, the CDR3 covers 13 amino acids. Just CDR3 DNA is preserved here, 39 bases in frame from base 1. CDR1 and CDR2, looked up from the germline V gene, are SQVTM and ANQGSEA. The chain couples TRBV29-1 to TRBJ2-1; the junction holds 11 bases that match TRBD2. The specimen sequenced was distant non-tumor lung tissue. The sequence derives from a man aged 60 to 75 with small cell lung cancer. The sequence in DNA is TGCAGCATTGGGACTAGCGGATACAATGAGGAGTTCTTC. This is translated as CSIGTSGYNEEFF.